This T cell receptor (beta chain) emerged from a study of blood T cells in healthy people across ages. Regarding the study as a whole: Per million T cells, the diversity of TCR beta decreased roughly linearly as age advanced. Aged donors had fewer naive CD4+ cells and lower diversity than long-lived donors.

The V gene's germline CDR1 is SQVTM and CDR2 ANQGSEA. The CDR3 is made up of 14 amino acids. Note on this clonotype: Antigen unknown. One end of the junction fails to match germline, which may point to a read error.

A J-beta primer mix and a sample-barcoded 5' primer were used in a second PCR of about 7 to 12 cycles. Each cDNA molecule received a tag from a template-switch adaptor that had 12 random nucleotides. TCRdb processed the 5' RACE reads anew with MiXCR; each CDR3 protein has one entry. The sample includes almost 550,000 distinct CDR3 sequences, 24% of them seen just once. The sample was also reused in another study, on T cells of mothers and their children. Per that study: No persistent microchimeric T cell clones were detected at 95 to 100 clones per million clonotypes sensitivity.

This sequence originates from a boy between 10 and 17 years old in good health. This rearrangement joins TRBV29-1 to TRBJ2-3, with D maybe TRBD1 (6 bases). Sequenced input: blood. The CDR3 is CSVRLWTESDTRYF. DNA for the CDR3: TGCAGCGTCCGCTTATGGACAGAATCAGATACGCGGTATTTT.